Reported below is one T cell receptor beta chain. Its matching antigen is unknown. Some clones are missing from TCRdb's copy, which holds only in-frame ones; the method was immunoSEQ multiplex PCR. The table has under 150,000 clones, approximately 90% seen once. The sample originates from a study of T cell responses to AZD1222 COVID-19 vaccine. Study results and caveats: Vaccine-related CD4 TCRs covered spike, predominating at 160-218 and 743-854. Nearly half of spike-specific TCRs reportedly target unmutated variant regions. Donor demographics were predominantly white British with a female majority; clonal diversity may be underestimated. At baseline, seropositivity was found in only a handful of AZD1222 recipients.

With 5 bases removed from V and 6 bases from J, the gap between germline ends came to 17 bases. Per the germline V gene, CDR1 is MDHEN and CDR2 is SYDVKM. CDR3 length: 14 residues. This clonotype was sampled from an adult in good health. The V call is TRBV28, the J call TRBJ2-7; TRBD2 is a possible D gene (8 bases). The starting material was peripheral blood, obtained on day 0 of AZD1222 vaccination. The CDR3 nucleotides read TGTGCCAGCAGTCAGGTCGGGAGGGGGCTCGAGCAGTACTTC. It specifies CASSQVGRGLEQYF.